A single sample is the source of the 20 T cell receptor beta chains below, sequenced in a study of shared clonotypes between healthy human individuals. Clones were read by immunoSEQ multiplex PCR, and TCRdb kept only the in-frame ones, dropping some. The sample has roughly 890,000 clones; nearly 95% are singletons. Naive CD8 cells lacked CD45RO, underwent positive selection for CCR7 and left out terminally differentiated effector memory CD45RA+ cells. Material for sequencing was naive CD8+ T cells sorted from blood. These receptors came from a young man in good health.

J is TRBJ2-4 and V is TRBV19, with a weak D call TRBD2 (5 bases). Germline V gives CDR1 LNHDA, CDR2 SQIVND (reference sequence). The V end was cut by 4 bases, the J end by 8 bases, with 12 bases between. The CDR3 is made up of 13 amino acids. The CDR3 loop reads CASSKVSGDIQYF. The CDR3 bases are TGTGCCAGTAGTAAAGTGAGCGGTGACATTCAGTACTTC.

This rearrangement joins TRBV9 to TRBJ2-1; the match to TRBD2 covers 7 bases. The CDR3 covers 16 residues. V dropped 4 bases and J dropped 9; count of bases not matched to a gene: 16. Germline V lookup: CDR1 SGDLS, CDR2 YYNGEE. DNA of the CDR3: TGTGCCAGCAGCTTCCCCGGGACTAATAACGCTGGTGAGCAGTTCTTC. Translated: CASSFPGTNNAGEQFF.

This clone appeared once. The rearrangement links TRBV11-2 to TRBJ2-5, with TRBD2 identical over 7 bases. CDR3 size: 14 residues. The ends lost 5 bases at V and 5 bases at J; junction bases unmatched: 8. The germline V gene encodes CDR1 SGHAT and CDR2 FQNNGV. CDR3 in amino acids: CASSPQLAPETQYF. CDR3 in DNA: TGTGCCAGCAGCCCCCAACTAGCGCCGGAGACCCAGTACTTC. Complete variable domain (other parts from reference TRBV11-2 and TRBJ2-5): EAGVAQSPRYKIIEKRQSVAFWCNPISGHATLYWYQQILGQGPKLLIQFQNNGVVDDSQLPKDRFSAERLKGVDSTLKIQPAKLEDSAVYLCASSPQLAPETQYFGPGTRLLVL.

V is TRBV5-4 and J is TRBJ2-1, with unresolved D. CDR1 and CDR2 (germline): SGHNT, YYREEE (reference sequence). The CDR3 loop spans 13 amino acids. V was trimmed by 1 base and J by 7 bases, leaving 9 bases between them. The CDR3 region is CASSLSWGNEQFF. CDR3 sequence (DNA): TGTGCCAGCAGCTTGAGTTGGGGAAATGAGCAGTTCTTC.

This clone has only a few counts. The V and J genes are TRBV30 and TRBJ1-1; no firm D call. In germline, CDR1 is GTSNPN, CDR2 SVGIG (reference sequence). V gave up 6 bases and J gave up 3 bases, with 17 bases separating them. This CDR3 has 14 amino acids. CDR3 protein: CACIRTAGDTEAFF. DNA for the CDR3: TGTGCCTGTATCAGGACTGCTGGGGACACTGAAGCTTTCTTT.

This clone was seen a handful of times. The genes are TRBV6-4 and TRBJ2-2; D is perhaps TRBD1 (5 bases). Germline V gene data show CDR1 as MRHNA and CDR2 as SNTAGT. Deletions cut 2 bases from V and 4 bases from J, with 5 bases between. The CDR3 length is 13 residues. CDR3 in DNA: TGTGCCAGCAGTGACGGGGCCACCGGGGAGCTGTTTTTT. This sequence encodes CASSDGATGELFF.

The chain is built from TRBV28 and TRBJ1-1, with D possibly being TRBD1 (6 bases). CDR3 size: 15 residues. Germline V gene data show CDR1 as MDHEN and CDR2 as SYDVKM. V lost 4 bases and J 1 base, leaving 13 bases between the germline ends. Here the CDR3 reads CASSSNLDRNTEAFF. The CDR3 nucleotides are TGTGCCAGCAGTTCCAATCTGGACAGGAACACTGAAGCTTTCTTT. The variable domain in full, with the rest retrieved from reference TRBV28 and TRBJ1-1, is DVKVTQSSRYLVKRTGEKVFLECVQDMDHENMFWYRQDPGLGLRLIYFSYDVKMKEKGDIPEGYSVSREKKERFSLILESASTNQTSMYLCASSSNLDRNTEAFFGQGTRLTVV.

The chain combines TRBV13 with TRBJ2-7; 8 bases are shared with TRBD2. The CDR3 totals 18 residues. Trimming removed 5 bases from V and 3 bases from J; junction bases left unmatched: 18. Germline V gene sequence: CDR1 PRHDT, CDR2 FYEKMQ (reference sequence). This CDR3 is CASSPKPGLEGRGYEQYF. CDR3 nucleotides: TGTGCCAGCAGCCCAAAGCCGGGACTAGAAGGAAGGGGCTACGAGCAGTACTTC.

This chain joins TRBV19 and TRBJ2-7; D perhaps matches TRBD1 (6 bases). The CDR3 is 19 residues long. CDR1 and CDR2 from the germline V gene are LNHDA and SQIVND (reference sequence). Trimming shortened V by 9 bases and J by 4 bases, and 34 bases separated the two germline ends. The CDR3 reads CARLYSGSRGGVSYYEQYF. In nucleotides, the CDR3 is TGTGCCAGGCTGTACTCAGGGTCCCGAGGGGGTGTTAGTTATTACGAGCAGTACTTC.

The J gene is TRBJ1-1, the V gene TRBV28, with 7 nucleotides matching TRBD1. In germline, CDR1 is MDHEN, CDR2 SYDVKM. J lost 5 bases, V lost 5 bases, and 5 bases had no gene match. The CDR3 has 13 amino acids. The CDR3 coding sequence is TGTGCCAGCAGTCTCTCAGGGGGGACTGAAGCTTTCTTT. Translated: CASSLSGGTEAFF.

The chain uses TRBV9 and TRBJ1-2, with 7 nucleotides matching TRBD1. The CDR3 extends over 15 amino acids. Germline CDR1 SGDLS, CDR2 YYNGEE. J was trimmed by 8 bases and V by 0 bases; bases with no gene match: 10. CDR3 nucleotides: TGTGCCAGCAGCGTAGATAGACAGGGTGGAACGGGCTACACCTTC. Its translation is CASSVDRQGGTGYTF.

The V call is TRBV10-2, the J call TRBJ2-7, with 12 bases lining up with TRBD2. There are 13 residues in the CDR3. The V and J ends lost 9 bases and 2 bases, in that order; junction bases with no gene match: 2. CDR1 WSHSY and CDR2 SAAADI come from the germline V gene. This chain's CDR3 is CASWTSGAYEQYF. The CDR3 nucleotides are TGCGCCAGTTGGACTAGCGGGGCCTACGAGCAGTACTTC.

Here the CDR3 DNA reads TGTGCCACCAGCAGAGAAGGACAGGGGAAGGTCACTGAAGCTTTCTTT. It specifies CATSREGQGKVTEAFF. The chain has TRBV15 and TRBJ1-1, with 9 bases fitting TRBD1. Trimming at V came to 0 bases and at J to 4 bases, leaving 6 bases not matched to a gene. CDR1 and CDR2 (germline): LNHNV, YYDKDF (reference sequence). CDR3 length: 16 amino acids. The full variable domain, completed using reference TRBV15 and TRBJ1-1, is DAMVIQNPRYQVTQFGKPVTLSCSQTLNHNVMYWYQQKSSQAPKLLFHYYDKDFNNEADTPDNFQSRRPNTSFCFLDIRSPGLGDTAMYLCATSREGQGKVTEAFFGQGTRLTVV.

The rearrangement links TRBV9 to TRBJ1-2; D possibly corresponds to TRBD1 (5 bases). CDR3 size: 14 residues. Looked up from germline, CDR1 is SGDLS and CDR2 is YYNGEE. V was cut by 4 bases and J by 5 bases, with 15 bases left in between. CDR3 sequence reads: CASSPWGTEYGYTF. CDR3 bases: TGTGCCAGCAGCCCTTGGGGCACGGAATATGGCTACACCTTC.

V and J are TRBV4-1 and TRBJ2-1; D remains unclear. Germline CDR1 and CDR2: MGHRA and YSYEKL. CDR3 length equals 14 residues. V was pared by 0 bases and J by 3 bases, with 6 bases between. DNA for the CDR3: TGCGCCAGCAGCCAAGACTTGGACTACAATGAGCAGTTCTTC. It encodes CASSQDLDYNEQFF.

The chain carries TRBV7-8 and TRBJ2-1, with 13 bases that match TRBD2. The J segment lost 4 bases and the V segment lost 3 bases, leaving 6 bases of the junction unmatched. From germline, CDR1 is SGHVS and CDR2 FQNEAQ. The CDR3 covers 17 residues. The CDR3 region is CASSFVGTSGKYNEQFF. In nucleotides, the CDR3 is TGTGCCAGCAGCTTCGTAGGGACTAGCGGGAAATACAATGAGCAGTTCTTC.

The DNA of the CDR3 is TGTGCCAGCATACAGGGCGGGGAGCAGTTCTTC. This sequence encodes CASIQGGEQFF. The J gene is TRBJ2-1, the V gene TRBV27; the D gene is possibly TRBD1 (6 bases). The CDR3 is 11 amino acids. CDR1 is MNHEY and CDR2 is SMNVEV in the germline V gene (reference sequence). V lost 7 bases and J 10 bases, leaving 11 bases between the germline ends.

This rearrangement joins TRBV19 to TRBJ2-1, with 8 bases aligning to TRBD1. V was pared by 6 bases and J by 8 bases, with 3 bases of the junction left unmatched. The CDR3 extends over 12 amino acids. Germline assignment: CDR1 LNHDA and CDR2 SQIVND (reference sequence). CDR3 DNA sequence: TGTGCCAGTAGCGGACAGGGCGATGAGCAGTTCTTC. Protein sequence: CASSGQGDEQFF.

With regard to this clone: The same CDR3 arises from other DNA sequences in this sample as well. The rearrangement joins TRBV6-5 to TRBJ1-1; 8 bases align to TRBD1. The germline V gene has CDR1 MNHEY and CDR2 SVGAGI. V trimming: 3 bases; J trimming: 2 bases; junction bases outside the gene matches: 2. The CDR3 covers 14 residues. DNA of the CDR3: TGTGCCAGCAGTTATACAGGGGGAAACACTGAAGCTTTCTTT. Its protein is CASSYTGGNTEAFF.

The genes are TRBV2 and TRBJ1-5; a weak D match, TRBD1 (6 bases). Per the germline V gene, CDR1 is SNHLY and CDR2 is FYNNEI. This CDR3 region has 16 residues. Trimming left V 2 bases short and J 0 bases short, with 11 bases between. CDR3 coding DNA: TGTGCCAGCAGTGAAAGGTCGGACAGTAGCAATCAGCCCCAGCATTTT. This encodes CASSERSDSSNQPQHF.